This TCR beta chain was sequenced in a study of Graves' ophthalmopathy and Graves' hyperthyroidism. Study observations and caveats: The model's ophthalmopathy progression predictions had more than 55% sensitivity and 72% to 75% specificity. Blood also carried most expanded thyroid clonotypes exceeding 0.001 frequency.

As to this clonotype: Its specificity is unknown.

The sequenced template was RNA, covering the TCR beta CDR3 region. After a first-round RT-PCR with HTBI primers, a second-round multiplex PCR was run. In TCRdb, the multiplex PCR reads were re-called with MiXCR into one record per CDR3 protein. The sample carries 400,000 to 450,000 distinct CDR3 sequences, around 20% recorded once. The CDR3 consists of 13 residues. V gave up 3 bases and J gave up 3 bases, with 6 bases separating them. Hyperthyroidism showing no ophthalmopathy within 18 months of follow-up was stable. Symptoms, serum thyroxine and TRAb, thyroid ultrasound, and orbital computed tomography formed the diagnostic basis.

This clonotype was sampled from a woman between 18 and 30 years old with stable Graves' hyperthyroidism. The chain carries TRBV12-3 or TRBV12-4 and TRBJ1-5; no clear D. Sequenced input: peripheral blood. This CDR3 is CASSFSVNQPQHF. As DNA, the CDR3 is TGTGCCAGCAGTTTTAGTGTCAATCAGCCCCAGCATTTT.